This T cell receptor (beta chain) derives from a study of somatic mutations in cytotoxic T cells in rheumatoid arthritis. TCRdb's copy holds only in-frame clones and misses some; the assay was immunoSEQ multiplex PCR. The sample gives about 15,000 clones, 75% to 95% of which show up once; 15% to 20% is in the top ten. Germline trimming cut 3 bases from V and 9 bases from J; bases unmatched to any gene: 5. The CDR3 is 14 residues long. Germline V CDR1 and CDR2: SQVTM, ANQGSEA. After CD4+ and CD8+ cells were isolated by positive magnetic bead selection, their purity was checked by flow cytometry. The sample was CD4+ T cells sorted from blood. The receptor was isolated from a man in his sixties or seventies with rheumatoid arthritis. The gene calls are TRBV29-1 and TRBJ2-1; 13 bases align to TRBD2. This CDR3 reads CSVDATSGGPEQFF. The CDR3 DNA follows: TGCAGCGTTGATGCGACTAGCGGGGGGCCTGAGCAGTTCTTC.